These 3 T cell receptor beta chains were all obtained from the same sample, sequenced in a study of T cell responses to AZD1222 COVID-19 vaccine. Sequencing was performed with immunoSEQ multiplex PCR; in TCRdb, only in-frame clones are kept and a portion is missing. The profile shows approximately 120,000 clones, about 89% of them singletons. This specimen was peripheral blood, taken on day 0 of AZD1222 vaccination. The receptors here all came from an adult in good health.

This sequence joins TRBV27 and TRBJ2-7; TRBD1 might be the D (8 bases). The CDR3 has 17 amino acids. With 2 bases removed from V and 6 bases from J, the gap between germline ends came to 23 bases. CDR1 is MNHEY and CDR2 is SMNVEV in the germline V gene (reference sequence). CDR3 in amino acids: CASSLIPSGQGRAEQYF. CDR3 DNA: TGTGCCAGCAGTTTAATCCCTAGCGGACAGGGAAGGGCCGAGCAGTACTTC.

The genes are TRBV6-6 and TRBJ2-3; D is possibly TRBD1 or TRBD2 (5 bases each). V was clipped by 2 bases and J by 7 bases, with 19 bases between them. Germline values: CDR1 MNHNY, CDR2 SVGAGI (reference sequence). This CDR3 comprises 16 residues. This chain's CDR3 is CASSYTSGTESNTQYF. The CDR3 nucleotides are TGTGCCAGCAGTTACACCTCCGGGACCGAGTCGAATACGCAGTATTTT.

In its sample, this clone was seen once. The chain employs TRBV30 and TRBJ1-5; D possibly corresponds to TRBD1 (6 bases). CDR3 length equals 14 residues. Trimming took 0 bases from V and 4 from J, leaving 10 bases between them. Germline V CDR1 and CDR2: GTSNPN, SVGIG (reference sequence). In DNA, the CDR3 is TGTGCCTGGAGTGTCACAGGGATTAATCAGCCCCAGCATTTT. Amino acids: CAWSVTGINQPQHF.